Each of the 9 T cell receptor beta chains below was sequenced from the same sample in a study of PD-1 blockade in classical Hodgkin lymphoma. The time point: cycle 4 day 1 (C4D1), after more than five weeks of nivolumab. Relapse was seen in all patients after autologous stem cell transplantation, and brentuximab vedotin exposure was variable. Produced via immunoSEQ multiplex PCR; TCRdb's table is partial and in-frame only. The sample has tens of thousands of clones, 87% seen once. The sample here was peripheral blood mononuclear cells (PBMCs), taken before the fourth cycle of nivolumab. The receptors were sampled from a human donor with classical Hodgkin lymphoma.

V gene TRBV5-1 combines with J gene TRBJ1-2; 7 bases agree with TRBD1. V was pared by 1 base and J by 7 bases, with 7 bases of the junction left unmatched. This CDR3 comprises 14 residues. The V gene's germline CDR1 is SGHRS and CDR2 YFSETQ. CDR3 amino acids: CASSLIVGGVGYTF. Written as DNA, the CDR3 is TGCGCCAGCAGCTTGATTGTAGGGGGCGTTGGCTACACCTTC.

This clone was counted a single time. This chain links TRBV5-1 with TRBJ1-1; no firm D call. Germline V CDR1 and CDR2: SGHRS, YFSETQ. This CDR3 is 12 amino acids long. The germline V and J ends were trimmed by 4 bases and 10 bases, with 14 bases remaining between them. The CDR3, as DNA: TGCGCCAGCAGCCTGCAGGAGGGAAGAGCTTTCTTT. Encoded protein: CASSLQEGRAFF. The whole variable domain, filled in from reference TRBV5-1 and TRBJ1-1, reads KAGVTQTPRYLIKTRGQQVTLSCSPISGHRSVSWYQQTPGQGLQFLFEYFSETQRNKGNFPGRFSGRQFSNSRSEMNVSTLELGDSALYLCASSLQEGRAFFGQGTRLTVV.

The V call is TRBV5-1, the J call TRBJ1-1; a possible D gene is TRBD1 (5 bases). Deletions cut 1 base from V and 3 bases from J, with 13 bases between. The CDR3 runs 15 residues. Germline-derived CDR1 and CDR2 are SGHRS and YFSETQ. CDR3 sequence: CASSLLRGGYTEAFF. The CDR3 nucleotides read TGCGCCAGCAGCTTGTTACGCGGGGGATACACTGAAGCTTTCTTT.

For the CDR3, the DNA is TGCGCCAGCAGCTTGGAGGGGGGAAGCTCCTACGAGCAGTACTTC. As protein: CASSLEGGSSYEQYF. The chain has TRBV5-1 and TRBJ2-7; D may correspond to TRBD1 or TRBD2 (6 bases each). CDR3 length: 15 residues. The germline V gene encodes CDR1 SGHRS and CDR2 YFSETQ. Trimming left V 0 bases short and J 0 bases short, with 10 bases between.

This chain uses TRBV7-8 with TRBJ1-5; 8 bases align to TRBD1. The CDR3 length is 16 residues. Germline V CDR1 and CDR2: SGHVS, FQNEAQ. J was trimmed by 2 bases and V by 4 bases; bases with no gene match: 7. The CDR3 region is CASSSPDRGGNQPQHF. The CDR3 nucleotides are TGTGCCAGCAGCTCACCTGACAGGGGCGGCAATCAGCCCCAGCATTTT. Full variable domain (rest looked up from reference TRBV7-8 and TRBJ1-5): GAGVSQSPRYKVAKRGQDVALRCDPISGHVSLFWYQQALGQGPEFLTYFQNEAQLDKSGLPSDRFFAERPEGSVSTLKIQRTQQEDSAVYLCASSSPDRGGNQPQHFGDGTRLSIL.

This rearrangement joins TRBV2 to TRBJ2-3; 9 bases match TRBD1. V lost 10 bases, J lost 0 bases, and 5 bases stayed unmatched. The CDR3 extends over 14 amino acids. Germline lookup yields CDR1 SNHLY and CDR2 FYNNEI. CDR3 amino acids: CAKGTGSSTDTQYF. The CDR3 DNA sequence: TGTGCCAAAGGGACAGGGTCTAGCACAGATACGCAGTATTTT.

This clone was observed once. The chain uses TRBV5-1 and TRBJ2-3; TRBD1 agrees at 11 bases. The CDR3 runs to 16 residues. The J segment lost 2 bases and the V segment lost 4 bases, leaving 6 bases of the junction unmatched. CDR1 SGHRS and CDR2 YFSETQ come from the germline V gene. CDR3 nucleotides: TGCGCCAGCAGCCCGGGACAGGGGGGTTCCACAGATACGCAGTATTTT. Encoded protein: CASSPGQGGSTDTQYF.

The chain links TRBV7-3 to TRBJ2-5, with D possibly called TRBD1 or TRBD2 (5 bases each). TRBJ2-7 matches the DNA end more closely, so the J call is doubtful. The V gene's germline CDR1 is SGHTA and CDR2 FQGTGA. The CDR3 has 14 residues. The CDR3 region is CASSSLSGPYEQYF. The CDR3 DNA reads as TGTGCCAGCAGCTCCCTCTCGGGGCCGTACGAGCAGTACTTC.

The V call is TRBV6-5, the J call TRBJ1-3, with D unresolved. This CDR3 has 12 amino acids. Trimming pared 6 bases from V and 2 bases from J, leaving 5 bases between. The germline V gene encodes CDR1 MNHEY and CDR2 SVGAGI. CDR3 DNA sequence: TGTGCCAGCAGCCCTACTGGAAACACCATATATTTT. Translation gives CASSPTGNTIYF.